This TCR beta chain was documented in a study of CD8+ T cells in alopecia areata. RNA extraction and reverse transcription yielded cDNA as sequencing template. Produced via immunoSEQ multiplex PCR; TCRdb's table is partial and in-frame only. The sample shows 120,000 or so clones, roughly 50% of them seen only once. Alopecia areata patients had lesional scalp punch biopsies and peripheral blood taken from them. As regards this clone: Its matching antigen is unknown.

Study outcomes and limitations: Resident alphabeta T-cell populations of normal skin are likewise subject to sequencing in scalp samples. Lesional scalp exceeded normal scalp in clonality, especially in alopecia totalis/universalis. Patients displayed less clarity in TCR sharing than mice, a finding possibly related to HLA.

CDR3 length equals 12 residues. The germline V gene encodes CDR1 SQVTM and CDR2 ANQGSEA. The V end was cut by 6 bases, the J end by 2 bases, with 9 bases between. The V call is TRBV29-1, the J call TRBJ2-3; tentatively, D is TRBD2 (5 bases). This clonotype was obtained from a human donor with alopecia areata. Sequencing was done on a sample of NKG2D-low CD8+ T cells sorted from blood. The DNA for the CDR3 is TGCAGCGTGGAGGAGCACACAGATACGCAGTATTTT. It yields the protein CSVEEHTDTQYF.